Listed below are T cell receptor beta chains from one sample, sequenced in a study of shared T cell receptors in the human thymus. This table comes from immunoSEQ multiplex PCR, and its TCRdb copy is limited to in-frame clones, with some not included. Among 500,000 to 850,000 clones, approximately 87% were seen once, and the ten largest hold 0.0094%. The same specimen was also included in a second study, on human thymus T cells.

Source material: thymocytes. The receptors originated from a boy in the first two years of life with a congenital heart defect. Both conserved end residues are part of each CDR3. The order of the fields is V gene, clone size, CDR3 protein. Rows give clone size only sometimes, using once, few, many, or a class for an expanded clone.

V: TRBV5-1; size: NA; CDR3: CASSLEGGLVAETQYF
V: TRBV6-6; size: NA; CDR3: CASSYGGRRPFCEQYF
V: TRBV5-4; size: few; CDR3: CASSSTDRADEQYF
V: TRBV12-2; size: NA; CDR3: CASRLGNSHDRGYTF
V: TRBV4-3; size: NA; CDR3: CASSQDLGQGRTEAFF
V: TRBV28; size: NA; CDR3: CASSSTPGRGAPTNEKLFF
V: TRBV19; size: once; CDR3: CASSMRGPAKDSNQPQHF
V: TRBV19; size: NA; CDR3: CASSIRVAPGYEQYF
V: TRBV28; size: NA; CDR3: CAPMIHQPQHF
V: TRBV11-3; size: NA; CDR3: CASSSGTGGTGELFF
V: TRBV14; size: NA; CDR3: CASSRTVSYGYTF
V: TRBV9; size: NA; CDR3: CASSVEDRGWTETQYF
V: TRBV28; size: NA; CDR3: CASSLVRGPASSGNTIYF
V: TRBV7-2; size: NA; CDR3: CASSLIDRELGLCYEQYF
V: TRBV28; size: NA; CDR3: CASSLTRGRHHEKLFF
V: TRBV28; size: NA; CDR3: CASRDRVVGELFF
V: TRBV4-3; size: NA; CDR3: CASSQGQGVQFF